This TCR beta chain was retrieved from a study of blood T cell repertoires in COVID-19. Study summary: COVID-19 samples, acute and convalescent, were from the United States, Italy and Spain.

The study recruited people aged about 18 to 90 years across around 23 US areas. Participant-reported clinical history was the basis for cohort assignment. Generated by immunoSEQ multiplex PCR, the TCRdb table keeps only in-frame clones and is missing some. Of about 140,000 clones in the sample, 80% to 90% are singletons; the top ten hold less than 4%. Deletions cut 8 bases from V and 8 bases from J, with 22 bases between. Germline values: CDR1 MNHEY, CDR2 SMNVEV (reference sequence). The CDR3 consists of 15 residues. This chain joins TRBV27 and TRBJ2-1, with D perhaps TRBD2 (6 bases). The receptor's source is a woman in her fifties or sixties with acute COVID-19. Source material: PBMCs or T cells enriched from blood (not recorded which). CDR3 nucleotides: TGTGCCAGCGGGCTGACTCCTTTGGAGCGGGATGAGCAGTTCTTC. This gives the protein CASGLTPLERDEQFF.